Below, 26 T cell receptor beta chains from the same sample are listed, as sequenced in a study of blood T cells in healthy people across ages. PCR was performed a second time for about 7 to 11 cycles using a sample-barcoded 5' primer and a J-beta primer mix. Via MiXCR, TCRdb re-called the 5' RACE reads, giving one row per CDR3 protein. The sample has some 900,000 distinct CDR3 sequences, under 50% seen once. Sequencing used blood. The receptors derive from a man aged 30 to 45 in good health.

This clonotype has just a few counts. V usage is TRBV29-1 and J usage is TRBJ2-7; D is possibly TRBD1 or TRBD2 (5 bases each). V dropped 5 bases and J dropped 2 bases, with 13 bases sitting between them. CDR3 size: 13 residues. From germline, CDR1 is SQVTM and CDR2 ANQGSEA. The DNA of the CDR3 is TGCAGCGTTCTTTGGGACGGCACCTACGAGCAGTACTTC. This translates into CSVLWDGTYEQYF.

The chain combines TRBV28 with TRBJ2-1, with D possibly TRBD2 on 6 matching bases. Deletions cut 7 bases from V and 4 bases from J, with 14 bases between. The CDR3 consists of 14 residues. CDR1 is MDHEN, CDR2 SYDVKM, per germline. The CDR3 nucleotides are TGTGCCAGCACCATCCCCGGGGGATACAATGAGCAGTTCTTC. As protein: CASTIPGGYNEQFF.

The genes are TRBV5-6 and TRBJ1-4; D call uncertain. Trimming cost V 7 bases and J 0 bases, with 10 bases left between them. Per germline, CDR1 SGHDT and CDR2 YYEEEE. CDR3 size: 14 residues. CDR3 nucleotides: TGTGCCAGCCATCCCAGCGCAACTAATGAAAAACTGTTTTTT. Residues: CASHPSATNEKLFF.

This clonotype was seen more than once but under ten times. V usage is TRBV4-3 and J usage is TRBJ2-3; no clear D. Trimming took 0 bases from V and 4 from J, leaving 14 bases between them. The V gene's germline CDR1 is LGHNA and CDR2 YSLEER. The CDR3 has 16 residues. The CDR3 sequence is CASSQDLASKADTQYF. CDR3 coding DNA: TGCGCCAGCAGCCAAGATTTAGCTAGTAAGGCAGATACGCAGTATTTT.

Only a few counts were recorded for this clonotype. The chain uses TRBV7-2 and TRBJ2-1; 9 nucleotides align to TRBD2. The junction had 16 bases not matched to a gene; V was cut back by 7 bases and J by 6 bases. Germline CDR1 SGHTA, CDR2 FQGNSA. There are 17 residues in the CDR3. CDR3 sequence (DNA): TGTGCCAGCACGAACCCAAATTCGCGGGGGGGCTCCAATGAGCAGTTCTTC. This sequence encodes CASTNPNSRGGSNEQFF.

This chain links TRBV25-1 with TRBJ2-5; 8 bases are a match to TRBD1. This CDR3 contains 14 residues. Germline trimming cut 4 bases from V and 4 bases from J; bases unmatched to any gene: 5. Germline CDR1 reads MGHDK; CDR2 reads SYGVNS. This chain's CDR3 is CASSGDRLLETQYF. CDR3 coding DNA: TGTGCCAGCAGTGGGGACAGGTTATTAGAGACCCAGTACTTC.

This rearrangement joins TRBV20-1 to TRBJ2-3, with 14 nucleotides matching TRBD2. The CDR3 contains 16 residues. J lost 6 bases, V lost 1 base, and 6 bases had no gene match. In germline, CDR1 is DFQATT, CDR2 SNEGSKA (reference sequence). Here the CDR3 reads CSARARLAGGRDTQYF. In DNA form, the CDR3 reads TGCAGTGCTAGAGCCAGACTAGCGGGGGGGAGGGATACGCAGTATTTT.

The chain joins TRBV20-1 to TRBJ2-3; D tentatively fits TRBD1 or TRBD2 (6 bases each). The CDR3 is 16 residues long. V lost 0 bases and J 2 bases, leaving 15 bases between the germline ends. Germline V gives CDR1 DFQATT, CDR2 SNEGSKA (reference sequence). The DNA for the CDR3 is TGCAGTGCTAGAGATCAGAGGGGGGTATTCACAGATACGCAGTATTTT. Residues: CSARDQRGVFTDTQYF.

This clonotype was counted a single time. The chain has TRBV20-1 and TRBJ1-1; D is ambiguous. Germline loops: CDR1 DFQATT, CDR2 SNEGSKA (reference sequence). This CDR3 spans 18 amino acids. V dropped 0 bases and J dropped 0 bases, with 20 bases sitting between them. CDR3 sequence: CSARDSEREPILNTEAFF. The CDR3 DNA reads as TGCAGTGCTAGAGATTCTGAGAGGGAACCGATATTGAACACTGAAGCTTTCTTT.

This clonotype was observed at least ten times. The rearrangement joins TRBV7-8 to TRBJ2-1; D possibly matches TRBD1 or TRBD2 (5 bases each). CDR3 length equals 15 residues. Trimming removed 5 bases from V and 4 bases from J, with 15 bases in between. Germline loops: CDR1 SGHVS, CDR2 FQNEAQ. For the CDR3, the DNA is TGTGCCAGCAGCAAATCCGGGACGGCATACAATGAGCAGTTCTTC. Translating gives CASSKSGTAYNEQFF. The full variable domain, completed using reference TRBV7-8 and TRBJ2-1, is GAGVSQSPRYKVAKRGQDVALRCDPISGHVSLFWYQQALGQGPEFLTYFQNEAQLDKSGLPSDRFFAERPEGSVSTLKIQRTQQEDSAVYLCASSKSGTAYNEQFFGPGTRLTVL.

V is TRBV7-2 and J is TRBJ2-3; D remains ambiguous. This CDR3 contains 16 residues. V was shortened by 5 bases and J by 2 bases, with 17 bases between the two germline ends. CDR1 and CDR2 (germline): SGHTA, FQGNSA. The DNA of the CDR3 is TGTGCCAGCAGCCCGCTGACCCACTCGGTCACAGATACGCAGTATTTT. Residues: CASSPLTHSVTDTQYF. Full variable domain (remainder filled in from reference TRBV7-2 and TRBJ2-3): GAGVSQSPSNKVTEKGKDVELRCDPISGHTALYWYRQSLGQGLEFLIYFQGNSAPDKSGLPSDRFSAERTGGSVSTLTIQRTQQEDSAVYLCASSPLTHSVTDTQYFGPGTRLTVL.

J is TRBJ2-4 and V is TRBV2; TRBD1 aligns across 9 bases. Unmatched junction bases numbered 6, after V lost 4 bases and J lost 5 bases. The germline CDR1 and CDR2 sequences are SNHLY and FYNNEI. The CDR3 runs to 15 residues. The CDR3 region has the DNA TGTGCCAGCAGTGCCTCGACAGGGGGGGAAAACATTCAGTACTTC. Protein product: CASSASTGGENIQYF.

This clonotype has just a few counts. This chain links TRBV4-3 with TRBJ2-7; TRBD1 matches 8 bases. The CDR3 runs 16 residues. V shed 1 base and J 1 base; nucleotides not matched to a gene: 6. Germline CDR1 LGHNA, CDR2 YSLEER. In DNA form, the CDR3 reads TGCGCCAGCAGCCAAGGGGGCGGACAGGGATCCTACGAGCAGTACTTC. This sequence encodes CASSQGGGQGSYEQYF.

This sequence joins TRBV12-3 or TRBV12-4 and TRBJ2-7; D is perhaps TRBD1 (6 bases). Deletions cut 6 bases from V and 5 bases from J, with 8 bases between. The length of the CDR3 is 11 residues. The CDR3 loop reads CASRRDNEQYF. CDR3 coding DNA: TGTGCCAGCAGACGGGACAACGAGCAGTACTTC.

The rearrangement joins TRBV6-6 to TRBJ2-4; TRBD2 matches 10 bases. Trimming cost V 5 bases and J 1 base; bases outside gene matches: 5. CDR3 length: 16 residues. Germline CDR1 and CDR2: MNHNY and SVGAGI (reference sequence). CDR3 in DNA: TGTGCCAGCAGTGACCTTAGCGGGGGGGCCAAAAACATTCAGTACTTC. It codes for CASSDLSGGAKNIQYF.

In this sample, this clonotype turned up once. This chain connects TRBV5-1 to TRBJ2-2; 8 nucleotides match TRBD1. The CDR3 is 14 amino acids. With 3 bases clipped from V and 7 bases from J, the junction kept 5 bases outside the gene matches. Germline CDR1 reads SGHRS; CDR2 reads YFSETQ. CDR3 sequence reads: CASSSGQGGGELFF. CDR3 coding DNA: TGCGCCAGCAGCTCCGGACAGGGCGGCGGGGAGCTGTTTTTT.

The chain carries TRBV20-1 and TRBJ1-5; no clear D. Between the trimmed V and J ends, which lost 2 bases and 5 bases, there was a span of 13 bases. Germline loops: CDR1 DFQATT, CDR2 SNEGSKA (reference sequence). The CDR3 sequence is 14 residues long. Here the CDR3 DNA reads TGCAGTGCTAGAAACGGGCGGAGCCATCAGCCCCAGCATTTT. Amino acid sequence: CSARNGRSHQPQHF.

Points on this clonotype: Being one base from a much bigger clone, this may be a read error. J is TRBJ2-5 and V is TRBV4-2; D might be TRBD2 (7 bases). Germline-derived CDR1 and CDR2 are LGHNA and YNFKEQ. This CDR3 has 15 residues. The V gene lost 4 bases and the J gene lost 2 bases, with 14 bases spanning the gap. The CDR3 DNA is TGTGCCAGCAGCCCCGTGGGGGGGCCGCAAGAGACCCAGTACTTC. It encodes CASSPVGGPQETQYF.

The V and J genes are TRBV7-2 and TRBJ1-2, with a possible D match to TRBD1 (5 bases). V was trimmed by 5 bases and J by 8 bases, leaving 18 bases between them. The germline CDR1 and CDR2 sequences are SGHTA and FQGNSA. The CDR3 runs to 14 residues. CDR3 in DNA: TGTGCCAGCAGCACATACCCGGCAGGGCTGGGCTACACCTTC. The encoded protein is CASSTYPAGLGYTF.

Remarks on this clonotype: Possible read error: a much larger clone is one base away. The V gene is TRBV20-1, the J gene TRBJ1-2; no clear D gene. Germline CDR1 reads DFQATT; CDR2 reads SNEGSKA (reference sequence). The CDR3 is 14 residues long. V lost 0 bases and J 3 bases, leaving 11 bases between the germline ends. The CDR3 loop reads CSARDLGLDYGYTF. CDR3 sequence (DNA): TGCAGTGCTAGAGATCTCGGGCTTGACTATGGCTACACCTTC.

As for this clonotype: The junction departs from the called germline gene at one end, perhaps through a read error. The chain links TRBV29-1 to TRBJ2-3, with TRBD1 identical over 7 bases. The CDR3 is 13 residues long. Looked up from germline, CDR1 is SQVTM and CDR2 is ANQGSEA. The CDR3 here is CSVEGQQLDTRYF. The CDR3 bases are TGCAGCGTTGAGGGACAGCAGCTGGATACGCGGTATTTT.

In this sample, this clonotype turned up a few times. The gene calls are TRBV28 and TRBJ2-6; 7 bases line up with TRBD1. This CDR3 contains 15 residues. J gave up 2 bases and V 6 bases, and 4 bases lay outside the gene matches. The germline V gene encodes CDR1 MDHEN and CDR2 SYDVKM. CDR3 residues: CASRDTGAGANVLTF. In nucleotides, the CDR3 is TGTGCCAGCAGAGACACAGGGGCTGGGGCCAACGTCCTGACTTTC.

This clonotype has a handful of counts. The J gene is TRBJ2-5, the V gene TRBV28; no reliable D call. The V end lost 6 bases, the J end lost 0 bases, and 8 bases lay between the germline ends. Per germline, CDR1 MDHEN and CDR2 SYDVKM. The CDR3 covers 13 residues. CDR3 protein: CASSLKYQETQYF. CDR3 nucleotides: TGTGCCAGCAGCCTCAAGTACCAAGAGACCCAGTACTTC.

The rearrangement links TRBV5-1 to TRBJ2-2; perhaps TRBD2 as D (5 bases). V lost 7 bases, J lost 4 bases, and 11 bases lay in between. Germline V gene data show CDR1 as SGHRS and CDR2 as YFSETQ. The CDR3 is made up of 13 amino acids. In DNA form, the CDR3 reads TGCGCCAGCGGATCCGGAGGCACCGGGGAGCTGTTTTTT. Its translation is CASGSGGTGELFF.

This chain joins TRBV4-2 and TRBJ1-1; no reliable D call. Germline loops: CDR1 LGHNA, CDR2 YNFKEQ. Trimming left V 0 bases short and J 4 bases short, with 6 bases between. The CDR3 is made up of 13 amino acids. The CDR3 spells CASSQEWGTEAFF. The CDR3 DNA follows: TGTGCCAGCAGCCAAGAATGGGGCACTGAAGCTTTCTTT.

The CDR3, as DNA: TGCAGTGCTAGAACAGGGCGGGGGCGAGGTGAGCAGTACTTC. This translates into CSARTGRGRGEQYF. V usage is TRBV20-1 and J usage is TRBJ2-1, with D perhaps matching TRBD2 (7 bases). The DNA end favors TRBJ2-7, so the J call may be wrong. Germline assignment: CDR1 DFQATT and CDR2 SNEGSKA (reference sequence). The CDR3 sequence is 14 residues long.